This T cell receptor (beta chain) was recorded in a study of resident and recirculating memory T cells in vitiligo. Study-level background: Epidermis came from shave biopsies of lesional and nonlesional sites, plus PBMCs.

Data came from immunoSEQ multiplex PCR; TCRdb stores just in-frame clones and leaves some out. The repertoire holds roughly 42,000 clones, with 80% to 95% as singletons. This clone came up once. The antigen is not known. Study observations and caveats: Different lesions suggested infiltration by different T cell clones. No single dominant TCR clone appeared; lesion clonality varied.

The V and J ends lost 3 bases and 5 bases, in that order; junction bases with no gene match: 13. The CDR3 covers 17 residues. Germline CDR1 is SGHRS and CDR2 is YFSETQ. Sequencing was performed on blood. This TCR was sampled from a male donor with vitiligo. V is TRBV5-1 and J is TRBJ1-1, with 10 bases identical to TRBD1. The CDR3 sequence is CASSWSPPGQGTTEAFF. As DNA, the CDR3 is TGCGCCAGCAGCTGGAGCCCTCCGGGACAGGGGACAACTGAAGCTTTCTTT.